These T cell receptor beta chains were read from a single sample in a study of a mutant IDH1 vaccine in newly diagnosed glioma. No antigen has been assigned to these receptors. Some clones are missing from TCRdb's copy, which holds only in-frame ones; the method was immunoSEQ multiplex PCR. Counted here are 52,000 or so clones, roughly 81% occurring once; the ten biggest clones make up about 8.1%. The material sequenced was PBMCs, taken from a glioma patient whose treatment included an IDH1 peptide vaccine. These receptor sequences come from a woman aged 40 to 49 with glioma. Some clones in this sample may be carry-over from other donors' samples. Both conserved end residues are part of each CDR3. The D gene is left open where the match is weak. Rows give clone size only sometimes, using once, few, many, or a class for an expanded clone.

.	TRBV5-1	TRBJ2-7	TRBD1	CASSPGTGLHEQYF	TGCGCCAGCAGCCCCGGGACAGGGCTCCACGAGCAGTACTTC
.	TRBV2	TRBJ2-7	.	CASSPAGYEQYF	TGTGCCAGCAGTCCGGCTGGATACGAGCAGTACTTC
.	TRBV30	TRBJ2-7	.	CAWSPGVGYEQYF	TGTGCCTGGAGTCCCGGGGTAGGCTACGAGCAGTACTTC
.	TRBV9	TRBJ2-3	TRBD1	CASSEWTGGTDTQYF	TGTGCCAGCAGCGAGTGGACAGGGGGCACAGATACGCAGTATTTT
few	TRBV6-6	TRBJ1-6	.	CASSTGSTGYNSPLHF	TGTGCCAGCAGTACAGGTTCAACAGGCTATAATTCACCCCTCCACTTT
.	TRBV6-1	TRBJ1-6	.	CASSEGPDSNSPLHF	TGTGCCAGCAGTGAAGGCCCGGATTCTAATTCACCCCTCCACTTT
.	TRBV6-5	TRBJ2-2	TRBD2	CAASGGVGELFF	TGTGCCGCTAGCGGGGGGGTCGGGGAGCTGTTTTTT
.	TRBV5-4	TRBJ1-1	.	CASRLTRNIEAFF	TGTGCCAGCAGACTTACAAGGAACATTGAAGCTTTCTTT
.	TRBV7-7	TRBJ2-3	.	CASSSAGTDTQYF	TGTGCTAGCAGCTCGGCCGGCACAGATACGCAGTATTTT
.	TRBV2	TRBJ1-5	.	CASKEIVDQPQHF	TGTGCCAGCAAAGAGATAGTCGATCAGCCCCAGCATTTT
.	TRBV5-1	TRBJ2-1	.	CASCRDMVSYEQFF	TGCGCCAGTTGCCGGGACATGGTTTCCTATGAGCAGTTCTTC
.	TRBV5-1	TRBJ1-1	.	CASSRTAMNTEAFF	TGCGCCAGCAGCAGGACAGCCATGAACACCGAAGCTTTCTTT
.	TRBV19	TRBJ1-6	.	CASKRGGANSPLHF	TGTGCCAGTAAGAGGGGGGGTGCGAATTCACCCCTCCACTTT
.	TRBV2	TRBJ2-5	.	CASTRGRQETQYF	TGTGCCAGTACCCGGGGGAGACAAGAGACCCAGTACTTC
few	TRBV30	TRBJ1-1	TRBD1	CAWSRTTGVITEAFF	TGTGCCTGGAGTCGGACAACAGGGGTTATCACTGAAGCTTTCTTT
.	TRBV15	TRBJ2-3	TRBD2	CATSRDKAGGPDTQYF	TGTGCCACCAGCAGAGATAAGGCGGGGGGGCCAGATACGCAGTATTTT
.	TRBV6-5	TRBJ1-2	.	CASSNAGRSYRGYTF	TGTGCCAGCAGTAACGCTGGGCGGAGTTATAGGGGCTACACCTTC
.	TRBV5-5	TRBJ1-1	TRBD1	CASSRDRAHSNTEAFF	TGTGCCAGCAGCCGGGACAGGGCCCACTCGAACACTGAAGCTTTCTTT
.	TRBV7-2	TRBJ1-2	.	CASSRDRRPNIFYGYTF	TGTGCCAGCAGCCGCGACAGGCGACCCAACATATTTTATGGCTACACCTTC
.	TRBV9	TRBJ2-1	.	CASSVDRHEQFF	TGTGCCAGCAGCGTAGATAGACATGAGCAGTTCTTC
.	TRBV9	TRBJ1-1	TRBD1	CASSAQGPTGRVFF	TGTGCCAGCAGCGCCCAGGGCCCGACAGGGAGGGTTTTCTTT
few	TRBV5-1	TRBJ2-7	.	CASSGLDMNEQYF	TGCGCCAGCAGCGGTCTAGATATGAACGAGCAGTACTTC